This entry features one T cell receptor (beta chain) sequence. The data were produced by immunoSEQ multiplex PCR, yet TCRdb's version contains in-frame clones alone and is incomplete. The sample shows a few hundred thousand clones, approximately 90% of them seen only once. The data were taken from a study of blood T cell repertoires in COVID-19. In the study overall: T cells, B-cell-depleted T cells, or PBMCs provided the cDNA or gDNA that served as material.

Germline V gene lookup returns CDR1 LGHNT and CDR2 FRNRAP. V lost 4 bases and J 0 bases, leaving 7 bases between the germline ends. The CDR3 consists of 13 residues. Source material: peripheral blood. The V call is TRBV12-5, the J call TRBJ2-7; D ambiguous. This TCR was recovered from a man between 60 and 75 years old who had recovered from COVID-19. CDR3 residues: CASGSRNSYEQYF. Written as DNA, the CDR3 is TGTGCTAGTGGTTCGAGGAACTCCTACGAGCAGTACTTC.